This T cell receptor beta chain was obtained from a study of human thymus T cells. Study observations and caveats: Use of V and J genes seemed skewed within the thymic and blood repertoires.

Trimming at V came to 0 bases and at J to 5 bases, leaving 8 bases not matched to a gene. There are 16 residues in the CDR3. CDR1 and CDR2 from the germline V gene are SGHNT and YENEEA. In corrective heart surgery, resections were taken, and these provided the thymus tissue. Donors consisted of healthy Finnish infants (having corrective surgery for congenital heart defects). Notes on this clone: What it binds is not known.

Profiling relied on immunoSEQ multiplex PCR, and the TCRdb table lists in-frame clones only, not all of them. Found here are about 130,000 clones, around 94% of them singletons; the top ten hold under 0.025%. This receptor was identified in a boy younger than two with a congenital heart defect but otherwise immunologically healthy. The gene calls are TRBV11-3 and TRBJ1-1; TRBD1 aligns across 8 bases. The sequenced material came from thymus tissue. The CDR3 here is CASSLEGQGGWTEAFF. Here the CDR3 DNA reads TGTGCCAGCAGCTTAGAAGGACAGGGAGGATGGACTGAAGCTTTCTTT.